This entry lists 27 T cell receptor beta chains sequenced from one sample in a study of regulatory T cells in long-lasting Graves disease. Time point here: newly diagnosed GD, antithyroid drugs for less than 3 months. The TCR library was made from RNA extracted from PBMCs. Building the TCR beta libraries relied on iRepertoire HTBI primers, and CDR3 regions underwent Arm-PCR. Each CDR3 protein gets one entry after TCRdb re-called the multiplex PCR reads with MiXCR. The table includes 300,000 to 400,000 distinct CDR3 sequences, roughly 17% detected once. The sample also formed part of further work on T cells in Graves' hyperthyroidism and ophthalmopathy.

The material was peripheral blood mononuclear cells (PBMCs), obtained at new diagnosis, from a patient treated with antithyroid drugs. These receptors were taken from a man aged 40-55 years with Graves disease.

This chain joins TRBV15 and TRBJ2-7, with D maybe TRBD2 (7 bases). Trimming left V 0 bases short and J 7 bases short, with 16 bases between. The CDR3 consists of 15 residues. Germline CDR1 and CDR2: LNHNV and YYDKDF (reference sequence). Here the CDR3 DNA reads TGTGCCACCAGCAGAGAACTAGGGGGGGCGCGTGAGCAGTACTTC. This translates into CATSRELGGAREQYF. Combining the CDR3 with reference TRBV15 and TRBJ2-7 gives the whole variable domain DAMVIQNPRYQVTQFGKPVTLSCSQTLNHNVMYWYQQKSSQAPKLLFHYYDKDFNNEADTPDNFQSRRPNTSFCFLDIRSPGLGDTAMYLCATSRELGGAREQYFGPGTRLTVT.

In the case of this clonotype: It may be a read error: a sequence one base away is much more abundant. The V and J genes are TRBV18 and TRBJ1-4; unclear D gene. Germline V gene data show CDR1 as KGHSH and CDR2 as LQKENI. Trimming took 5 bases from V and 7 from J, leaving 11 bases between them. The CDR3 loop spans 13 amino acids. CDR3 protein: CASSGERGEKLFF. In DNA form, the CDR3 reads TGTGCCAGCTCAGGCGAGAGAGGTGAAAAACTGTTTTTT.

This clonotype occurred many times. The rearrangement uses TRBV27 and TRBJ1-1; D is unresolved. Deletions cut 2 bases from V and 3 bases from J, with 7 bases between. The CDR3 runs to 13 residues. From germline, CDR1 is MNHEY and CDR2 SMNVEV (reference sequence). The CDR3, as DNA: TGTGCCAGCAGTTTAGGCAGACACACTGAAGCTTTCTTT. Translated, it gives CASSLGRHTEAFF.

The chain combines TRBV29-1 with TRBJ1-5; D unclear. The V end was cut by 2 bases, the J end by 7 bases, with 12 bases between. The germline V gene has CDR1 SQVTM and CDR2 ANQGSEA. The CDR3 has 13 amino acids. CDR3 sequence: CSVETVTGQPQHF. The CDR3, as DNA: TGCAGCGTTGAAACAGTGACGGGCCAGCCCCAGCATTTT.

This clonotype was observed many times. J is TRBJ1-5 and V is TRBV7-9, with D perhaps matching TRBD1 (6 bases). The CDR3 covers 13 residues. Trimming left V 4 bases short and J 6 bases short, with 10 bases between. Germline V gene sequence: CDR1 SEHNR, CDR2 FQNEAQ (reference sequence). The CDR3 sequence is CASSSGEGQPQHF. The CDR3 DNA is TGTGCCAGCAGCTCAGGGGAGGGTCAGCCCCAGCATTTT.

Note on this clonotype: Since a much larger clone is just one base distant, this may be a read error. The chain couples TRBV2 to TRBJ2-1; D possibly matches TRBD1 or TRBD2 (5 bases each). The CDR3 loop spans 15 amino acids. Germline V lookup: CDR1 SNHLY, CDR2 FYNNEI. CDR3 DNA sequence: TGTGCCAGCAGTGAATTGAGGGGATCCTACGATGAGCAGTTCTTC. This encodes CASSELRGSYDEQFF.

This clonotype came up many times. The rearrangement links TRBV9 to TRBJ1-3, with D hard to call. Germline assignment: CDR1 SGDLS and CDR2 YYNGEE. Trimming shortened V by 0 bases and J by 0 bases, and 7 bases separated the two germline ends. The CDR3 extends over 15 amino acids. The CDR3 DNA follows: TGTGCCAGCAGCGTAGAAGGGAGCTCTGGAAACACCATATATTTT. Residues: CASSVEGSSGNTIYF.

This clonotype was counted at least ten times. The chain is built from TRBV2 and TRBJ2-7, with D maybe TRBD2 (7 bases). V dropped 5 bases and J dropped 3 bases, with 20 bases sitting between them. Germline V gives CDR1 SNHLY, CDR2 FYNNEI. The CDR3 length is 16 residues. The CDR3 DNA sequence: TGTGCCAGCAGTCGAGGCGGGGGCCCTAGCCGCTACGAGCAGTACTTC. Its protein product is CASSRGGGPSRYEQYF.

This clonotype was counted ten times or more. The chain has TRBV11-1 and TRBJ2-3; tentative D call: TRBD1 (5 bases). CDR3 length equals 13 residues. Germline V gene lookup returns CDR1 SGHAT and CDR2 FQDESV (reference sequence). The germline V and J ends were trimmed by 6 bases and 4 bases, with 11 bases remaining between them. The CDR3: CASSVDSSDTQYF. In DNA form, the CDR3 reads TGTGCCAGCAGTGTAGACAGCTCAGATACGCAGTATTTT.

This clonotype was seen repeatedly, ten times or more. The CDR3 DNA reads as TGCAGTGCTAGAGAGGAGGGTTTGGAGACCCAGTACTTC. Residues: CSAREEGLETQYF. This rearrangement joins TRBV20-1 to TRBJ2-5; D is possibly TRBD2 (6 bases). Germline-derived CDR1 and CDR2 are DFQATT and SNEGSKA (reference sequence). V was pared by 0 bases and J by 5 bases, with 10 bases between. The length of the CDR3 is 13 residues.

This clonotype came up many times. The chain uses TRBV5-1 and TRBJ1-5; D is unclear. CDR3 length: 13 residues. V gave up 4 bases and J gave up 4 bases, with 9 bases separating them. CDR1 and CDR2 (germline): SGHRS, YFSETQ. The CDR3 coding sequence is TGCGCCAGCAGCGATGACGGAAATCAGCCCCAGCATTTT. Translating gives CASSDDGNQPQHF.

This clonotype has at least ten counts. This chain links TRBV2 with TRBJ1-5; D is ambiguous. The CDR3 loop spans 13 amino acids. V gave up 4 bases and J gave up 1 base, with 5 bases separating them. Germline V gene data show CDR1 as SNHLY and CDR2 as FYNNEI. CDR3 loop: CASSGESNQPQHF. CDR3 DNA sequence: TGTGCCAGCAGTGGGGAGAGCAATCAGCCCCAGCATTTT.

The chain employs TRBV7-8 and TRBJ2-7, with D perhaps TRBD1 or TRBD2 (6 bases each). Germline V gene sequence: CDR1 SGHVS, CDR2 FQNEAQ. Trimming removed 5 bases at V and 0 bases at J, with 14 bases between. The CDR3 loop spans 15 amino acids. CDR3 amino acids: CASSVLGGISYEQYF. For the CDR3, the DNA is TGTGCCAGCAGCGTGTTAGGGGGGATCTCCTACGAGCAGTACTTC.

This clonotype was counted ten times or more. V is TRBV5-1 and J is TRBJ1-2; no reliable D call. The CDR3 runs to 14 residues. Germline V gene data show CDR1 as SGHRS and CDR2 as YFSETQ. Deletions cut 0 bases from V and 1 base from J, with 7 bases between. The CDR3 nucleotides are TGCGCCAGCAGCTTGGTGGGCGGTAACTATGGCTACACCTTC. Translation gives CASSLVGGNYGYTF.

This clonotype was counted at least ten times. The chain uses TRBV6-1 and TRBJ1-5, with D unclear. V dropped 5 bases and J dropped 9 bases, with 11 bases sitting between them. This CDR3 is built from 12 residues. Germline CDR1 and CDR2: MNHNS and SASEGT. The CDR3: CASSRPVAPQHF. DNA for the CDR3: TGTGCCAGCAGTAGGCCGGTGGCGCCCCAGCATTTT.

The CDR3 protein is CASSPSAFSQWYF. CDR3 in DNA: TGTGCCAGCAGCCCAAGCGCGTTCAGCCAGTGGTACTTC. The chain has TRBV3-1 and TRBJ2-7; unclear D gene. Germline assignment: CDR1 LGHDT and CDR2 YNNKEL (reference sequence). CDR3 size: 13 residues. The germline V and J ends were trimmed by 4 bases and 12 bases, with 19 bases remaining between them.

This clonotype was counted ten times or more. This chain uses TRBV20-1 with TRBJ2-5; 11 bases are shared with TRBD1. The germline V gene has CDR1 DFQATT and CDR2 SNEGSKA (reference sequence). The J segment lost 4 bases and the V segment lost 5 bases, leaving 6 bases of the junction unmatched. This CDR3 region has 14 residues. CDR3 nucleotides: TGCAGTGCTGGACAGGGGGCGAGCGGAGAGACCCAGTACTTC. Translation: CSAGQGASGETQYF.

The sample holds many counts of this clonotype. This rearrangement joins TRBV7-2 to TRBJ1-5; possibly TRBD1 for D (6 bases). Germline V gene sequence: CDR1 SGHTA, CDR2 FQGNSA. The CDR3 contains 15 residues. The V end lost 7 bases, the J end lost 3 bases, and 16 bases lay between the germline ends. The CDR3 protein is CASILGGRYNQPQHF. CDR3 DNA sequence: TGTGCCAGCATCCTGGGGGGCAGATACAATCAGCCCCAGCATTTT.

Of note for this clonotype: This sequence may be a read error, since a much larger clone differs from it by one base. J is TRBJ1-4 and V is TRBV12-3 or TRBV12-4, with D tentatively TRBD1 (5 bases). The CDR3 contains 13 residues. V was cut by 7 bases and J by 6 bases, with 12 bases left in between. CDR3 sequence: CASIPAGDEKLFF. The CDR3 coding sequence is TGTGCCAGCATCCCTGCGGGGGATGAAAAACTGTTTTTT.

The chain combines TRBV28 with TRBJ1-2; possible D gene TRBD1, 5 bases. The CDR3 totals 14 residues. V was trimmed by 6 bases and J by 4 bases, leaving 15 bases between them. Germline V gene data show CDR1 as MDHEN and CDR2 as SYDVKM. This CDR3 is CASSLGIGTYGYTF. CDR3 bases: TGTGCCAGCAGCTTAGGGATAGGGACCTATGGCTACACCTTC.

This clonotype was detected ten times or more. The rearrangement uses TRBV7-2 and TRBJ2-5; 7 bases fit TRBD2. Trimming cost V 4 bases and J 5 bases; bases outside gene matches: 10. This CDR3 is built from 15 residues. Per the germline V gene, CDR1 is SGHTA and CDR2 is FQGNSA. The CDR3 bases are TGTGCCAGCAGCTCCTTGAGCGGGGCCGGGGAGACCCAGTACTTC. It codes for CASSSLSGAGETQYF. Drawing the rest from reference TRBV7-2 and TRBJ2-5, the complete variable domain is GAGVSQSPSNKVTEKGKDVELRCDPISGHTALYWYRQSLGQGLEFLIYFQGNSAPDKSGLPSDRFSAERTGGSVSTLTIQRTQQEDSAVYLCASSSLSGAGETQYFGPGTRLLVL.

In DNA, the CDR3 is TGTGCCACCGGCTCACGGATTAGTTCACCCCTCCACTTT. This translates into CATGSRISSPLHF. The V call is TRBV15, the J call TRBJ1-6; no firm D call. Germline V gene data show CDR1 as LNHNV and CDR2 as YYDKDF (reference sequence). The CDR3 totals 13 residues. With 8 bases removed from V and 9 bases from J, the gap between germline ends came to 14 bases.

This clonotype occurred many times. The chain joins TRBV20-1 to TRBJ2-1; 7 bases map to TRBD2. V was pared by 0 bases and J by 8 bases, with 1 base of the junction left unmatched. The CDR3 is 12 amino acids. The V gene's germline CDR1 is DFQATT and CDR2 SNEGSKA (reference sequence). CDR3 amino acids: CSARDGGDEQFF. CDR3 nucleotide sequence: TGCAGTGCTAGAGATGGGGGGGATGAGCAGTTCTTC.

This chain joins TRBV6-1 and TRBJ2-3; D uncertain. The CDR3 is 15 residues long. Germline CDR1 reads MNHNS; CDR2 reads SASEGT. Trimming took off 1 base at V and 1 base at J, with 9 bases between the two ends. CDR3 amino acids: CASSEVGFGTDTQYF. CDR3 DNA sequence: TGTGCCAGCAGTGAAGTAGGTTTTGGCACAGATACGCAGTATTTT.

This clonotype was detected many times. The rearrangement uses TRBV30 and TRBJ2-6, with 7 bases lining up with TRBD1. Trimming removed 4 bases from V and 0 bases from J; junction bases left unmatched: 9. CDR3 length equals 17 residues. CDR1 and CDR2 (germline): GTSNPN, SVGIG (reference sequence). This chain's CDR3 is CAWTGTASLSGANVLTF. The CDR3 nucleotides read TGTGCCTGGACCGGGACAGCCTCTCTCTCTGGGGCCAACGTCCTGACTTTC.

This clonotype has only one observation. The chain uses TRBV3-1 and TRBJ1-3; no definite D call. This CDR3 is built from 12 residues. V was shortened by 4 bases and J by 3 bases, with 4 bases between the two germline ends. Germline values: CDR1 LGHDT, CDR2 YNNKEL (reference sequence). The CDR3: CASSLHGNTIYF. DNA for the CDR3: TGTGCCAGCAGCCTTCATGGAAACACCATATATTTT.

Remarks on this clonotype: With a much larger clone just one base away, this may be a read error. A read error is likely, as this CDR3 ends without the conserved phenylalanine or tryptophan. This chain joins TRBV20-1 and TRBJ2-1; perhaps TRBD2 as D (7 bases). Germline V gene data show CDR1 as DFQATT and CDR2 as SNEGSKA (reference sequence). The CDR3 loop spans 14 amino acids. V was shortened by 2 bases and J by 2 bases, with 10 bases between the two germline ends. The CDR3 here is CSARRGGAYNEQFL. Here the CDR3 DNA reads TGCAGTGCTAGAAGGGGGGGGGCCTACAATGAGCAGTTCCTC.